These 15 T cell receptor beta chains were sequenced from one sample in a study of CD8+ T cells in alopecia areata. Isolated RNA was reverse transcribed into cDNA used as the sequencing template. Data came from immunoSEQ multiplex PCR; TCRdb stores just in-frame clones and leaves some out. The table has about 30,000 clones, roughly 58% seen once. The sequenced sample consisted of NKG2D-high CD8+ T cells sorted from blood. Every receptor here comes from a human donor with alopecia areata.

This CDR3 is CASSLPAAETQYF. The CDR3 DNA reads as TGTGCCAGCAGCTTACCGGCGGCGGAGACCCAGTACTTC. This sequence joins TRBV7-2 and TRBJ2-5; D gene ambiguous. CDR1 is SGHTA, CDR2 FQGNSA, per germline. The CDR3 runs to 13 residues. V was shortened by 2 bases and J by 5 bases, with 9 bases between the two germline ends.

This clone was seen only a few times. This chain joins TRBV7-9 and TRBJ2-5; D may correspond to TRBD1 or TRBD2 (5 bases each). Trimming left V 6 bases short and J 2 bases short, with 19 bases between. The CDR3 has 16 residues. The V gene's germline CDR1 is SEHNR and CDR2 FQNEAQ (reference sequence). The CDR3 loop reads CASSHSWDGEQETQYF. CDR3 coding DNA: TGTGCCAGCAGTCATAGCTGGGACGGAGAACAAGAGACCCAGTACTTC.

The chain recombines TRBV21-1 with TRBJ2-1; whether TRBD2, the table's D call, matches the DNA was not checked. TRBV21-1 is designated a pseudogene. The length of the CDR3 is 19 residues. CDR3 protein: CASDRTSGRVSEENNEQFF. CDR3 nucleotide sequence: TGTGCCAGCGATCGGACTAGCGGGAGAGTCAGCGAGGAGAACAATGAGCAGTTCTTC.

The chain employs TRBV9 and TRBJ2-2; no firm D call. With 1 base removed from V and 8 bases from J, the gap between germline ends came to 3 bases. Germline values: CDR1 SGDLS, CDR2 YYNGEE. CDR3 size: 11 residues. CDR3 sequence reads: CASSVHGELFF. As DNA, the CDR3 is TGTGCCAGCAGCGTACATGGGGAGCTGTTTTTT.

The rearrangement links TRBV10-1 to TRBJ2-1; 12 bases are shared with TRBD2. Germline CDR1 is WNHNN and CDR2 is SYGVQD (reference sequence). Trimming removed 2 bases from V and 9 bases from J; junction bases left unmatched: 11. The CDR3 spans 17 residues. This chain's CDR3 is CASSEAIKTSGSSEQFF. CDR3 coding DNA: TGCGCCAGCAGTGAGGCCATCAAGACTAGCGGGAGCAGTGAGCAGTTCTTC.

The chain combines TRBV2 with TRBJ2-1; D possibly uses TRBD1 or TRBD2 (6 bases each). V shed 6 bases and J shed 6 bases, with 18 bases lying between them. CDR3 length: 15 residues. CDR1 and CDR2 from the germline V gene are SNHLY and FYNNEI. CDR3 in amino acids: CASSEWGAPGNEQFF. Here the CDR3 DNA reads TGTGCCAGCAGCGAGTGGGGGGCCCCGGGCAATGAGCAGTTCTTC.

The chain recombines TRBV27 with TRBJ2-7; a possible D gene is TRBD2 (5 bases). Germline CDR1 is MNHEY and CDR2 is SMNVEV (reference sequence). The V and J ends lost 8 bases and 4 bases respectively, with 15 bases between them. The CDR3 loop spans 13 amino acids. The DNA of the CDR3 is TGTGCCAGCGGGAGTGCAGCCCCTTACGAGCAGTACTTC. It is translated as CASGSAAPYEQYF.

The chain recombines TRBV7-9 with TRBJ2-3; TRBD2 agrees at 7 bases. Per the germline V gene, CDR1 is SEHNR and CDR2 is FQNEAQ (reference sequence). This CDR3 spans 17 amino acids. The J segment lost 2 bases and the V segment lost 5 bases, leaving 13 bases of the junction unmatched. The CDR3 protein is CASSGHRGEGPTDTQYF. CDR3 coding DNA: TGTGCCAGCAGCGGTCATAGAGGGGAGGGCCCCACAGATACGCAGTATTTT.

This chain connects TRBV4-1 to TRBJ2-1, with TRBD1 matching over 9 bases. Germline V CDR1 and CDR2: MGHRA, YSYEKL. Trimming removed 1 base from V and 5 bases from J; junction bases left unmatched: 3. This CDR3 contains 15 residues. CDR3 DNA: TGCGCCAGCAGCCAAGTACAGGGGGCTGACAATGAGCAGTTCTTC. Translated: CASSQVQGADNEQFF.

This clone was found a few times. V gene TRBV10-3 combines with J gene TRBJ2-5, with 12 bases aligning to TRBD1. CDR3 length: 17 amino acids. Losses at the gene ends were 0 bases for V and 5 bases for J; bases not matched to a gene: 7. Per the germline V gene, CDR1 is ENHRY and CDR2 is SYGVKD. The CDR3 sequence is CAISESLGQGALETQYF. CDR3 coding DNA: TGTGCCATCAGTGAGTCTCTGGGACAGGGGGCTCTGGAGACCCAGTACTTC.

This rearrangement joins TRBV5-1 to TRBJ1-1; tentative D call: TRBD1 (5 bases). V was trimmed by 2 bases and J by 6 bases, leaving 8 bases between them. Germline loops: CDR1 SGHRS, CDR2 YFSETQ. The CDR3 covers 12 residues. For the CDR3, the DNA is TGCGCCAGCAGCTTAGGGGTTTCTGAAGCTTTCTTT. Amino acid sequence: CASSLGVSEAFF.

This chain links TRBV4-1 with TRBJ2-2; 10 bases fit TRBD2. The CDR3 loop spans 17 amino acids. The junction had 4 bases not matched to a gene; V was cut back by 3 bases and J by 0 bases. Germline loops: CDR1 MGHRA, CDR2 YSYEKL. DNA for the CDR3: TGCGCCAGCAGCCATGGACTAGCGGCAACGAACACCGGGGAGCTGTTTTTT. Its protein product is CASSHGLAATNTGELFF.

This clone was seen only a few times. This chain connects TRBV7-2 to TRBJ2-7; 9 bases line up with TRBD2. The germline V gene has CDR1 SGHTA and CDR2 FQGNSA. With 3 bases clipped from V and 4 bases from J, the junction kept 7 bases outside the gene matches. The CDR3 spans 15 residues. The CDR3 DNA reads as TGTGCCAGCAGCTTCTCCGGGACTAGCCGTTACGAGCAGTACTTC. The encoded protein is CASSFSGTSRYEQYF. Full variable domain (missing parts from reference TRBV7-2 and TRBJ2-7): GAGVSQSPSNKVTEKGKDVELRCDPISGHTALYWYRQSLGQGLEFLIYFQGNSAPDKSGLPSDRFSAERTGGSVSTLTIQRTQQEDSAVYLCASSFSGTSRYEQYFGPGTRLTVT.

The gene calls are TRBV6-1 and TRBJ1-5; D remains ambiguous. Germline V lookup: CDR1 MNHNS, CDR2 SASEGT. V was clipped by 3 bases and J by 10 bases, with 16 bases between them. The CDR3 totals 14 residues. CDR3 residues: CASSDGFASYPQHF. The CDR3 coding sequence is TGTGCCAGCAGTGACGGATTTGCATCGTATCCCCAGCATTTT.

This clone was detected only a few times. This sequence joins TRBV28 and TRBJ2-7; D may correspond to TRBD1 or TRBD2 (5 bases each). The germline CDR1 and CDR2 sequences are MDHEN and SYDVKM. The ends were cut back, 1 base at V and 2 bases at J, with 9 bases in the middle. The CDR3 runs 14 residues. Here the CDR3 reads CASSLFRGPYEQYF. DNA of the CDR3: TGTGCCAGCAGTTTATTTCGGGGCCCCTACGAGCAGTACTTC.